Each of the 10 T cell receptor beta chains below was sequenced from the same sample in a study of T cell responses to AZD1222 COVID-19 vaccine (dated by TCRdb to the early 2020s). This specimen's time point label, per the study, means: baseline before first vaccination. Library method: the immunoSEQ multiplex PCR assay. Not all clones reach the TCRdb copy of this immuneACCESS table, which keeps in-frame sequences only. Checked studies attribute under half of the gap to unresolved V genes and leave the rest unexplained. The sample yields 140,000 to 150,000 clones; 80% to 90% were counted once. The ten largest account for 7.5% to 8.5% of the sample. The sequenced sample was peripheral blood, obtained on day 0 of AZD1222 vaccination. All receptors derive from an adult in good health.

The genes are TRBV5-5 and TRBJ2-4, with a weak D call TRBD1 (6 bases). Looked up from germline, CDR1 is SGHKS and CDR2 is YYEKEE (reference sequence). Trimming took off 0 bases at V and 3 bases at J, with 7 bases between the two ends. This CDR3 contains 14 residues. CDR3 sequence (DNA): TGTGCCAGCAGCTTGGGAGGGGGCAAAAACATTCAGTACTTC. It yields the protein CASSLGGGKNIQYF.

This clone has only a few counts. The chain uses TRBV6-5 and TRBJ2-1, with D possibly TRBD2 on 5 matching bases. Trimming removed 6 bases at V and 0 bases at J, with 6 bases between. This CDR3 region has 13 residues. Germline V gives CDR1 MNHEY, CDR2 SVGAGI. CDR3 in amino acids: CASSRGSYNEQFF. CDR3 sequence (DNA): TGTGCCAGCAGCCGGGGCTCCTACAATGAGCAGTTCTTC.

This chain links TRBV5-1 with TRBJ2-3; D not resolved. In germline, CDR1 is SGHRS, CDR2 YFSETQ. This CDR3 has 13 residues. Between the trimmed V and J ends, which lost 4 bases and 2 bases, there was a span of 8 bases. The chain's CDR3 is CASSQVPTDTQYF. DNA for the CDR3: TGCGCCAGCAGCCAAGTCCCCACAGATACGCAGTATTTT.

The rearrangement joins TRBV5-6 to TRBJ1-3, with a possible D match to TRBD1 (5 bases). This CDR3 has 16 amino acids. Trimming took off 4 bases at V and 4 bases at J, with 18 bases between the two ends. Germline values: CDR1 SGHDT, CDR2 YYEEEE. In DNA, the CDR3 is TGTGCCAGCAGCCTACTCGCCGGGGGTCGAGGAAACACCATATATTTT. Residues: CASSLLAGGRGNTIYF.

Written as DNA, the CDR3 is TGTGCCAGCAGTTCCACAGGGGGCGTTAATGAAAAACTGTTTTTT. It translates to CASSSTGGVNEKLFF. The rearrangement uses TRBV6-5 and TRBJ1-4; 9 bases align to TRBD1. Germline V gene lookup returns CDR1 MNHEY and CDR2 SVGAGI. The trim removed 4 bases at V and 4 bases at J, leaving 4 bases unmatched. This CDR3 is built from 15 residues.

V gene TRBV7-9 combines with J gene TRBJ1-4; D is possibly TRBD1 (6 bases). V was cut by 5 bases and J by 0 bases, with 10 bases left in between. CDR1 and CDR2 (germline): SEHNR, FQNEAQ (reference sequence). The CDR3 runs to 15 residues. The CDR3 region has the DNA TGTGCCAGCAGCCCCCGACAGGCAACTAATGAAAAACTGTTTTTT. Amino acids: CASSPRQATNEKLFF.

A few counts support this clone. J is TRBJ2-3 and V is TRBV24-1; TRBD1 agrees at 7 bases. V lost 1 base and J lost 1; bases outside the gene matches: 4. This CDR3 is built from 16 residues. CDR1 and CDR2 (germline): KGHDR, SFDVKD. The CDR3 nucleotides read TGTGCCACCAGTGATTTCACCGGGACAGGCACAGATACGCAGTATTTT. This sequence encodes CATSDFTGTGTDTQYF.

This clone was seen more than once but under ten times. The chain recombines TRBV7-9 with TRBJ2-1, with a tentative D call TRBD2 (5 bases). Trimming removed 3 bases from V and 9 bases from J, with 9 bases in between. This CDR3 is built from 12 residues. In germline, CDR1 is SEHNR, CDR2 FQNEAQ (reference sequence). The CDR3 is CASSFGDSEQFF. The CDR3 nucleotides read TGTGCCAGCAGCTTCGGGGATAGTGAGCAGTTCTTC.

The chain uses TRBV5-4 and TRBJ2-5, with D possibly called TRBD1 or TRBD2 (6 bases each). Germline-derived CDR1 and CDR2 are SGHNT and YYREEE (reference sequence). The CDR3 totals 13 residues. Trimming pared 4 bases from V and 4 bases from J, leaving 11 bases between. The CDR3 nucleotides read TGTGCCAGCAGCATACAGGGAGGAGAGACCCAGTACTTC. It specifies CASSIQGGETQYF.

The chain uses TRBV3-1 (or the pseudogene TRBV3-2) and TRBJ2-5; D might be TRBD1 or TRBD2, each matching 5 bases. Germline values: CDR1 LGHDT, CDR2 YNNKEL (reference sequence). The CDR3 consists of 14 residues. V gave up 5 bases and J gave up 2 bases, with 12 bases separating them. The DNA of the CDR3 is TGTGCCAGCAGCACCCGGGACGCGCAAGAGACCCAGTACTTC. This translates into CASSTRDAQETQYF.